This passage covers 2 T cell receptor beta chains from one sample sequenced in a study of T cell repertoires in cytomegalovirus infection. TCRdb processed the reads anew with MiXCR; each CDR3 protein has one entry. The sample consists of 600,000 to 800,000 distinct CDR3 sequences, about 24% of them appearing once. Sequencing input: CD8+ T cells from PBMCs. The receptors shown here come from a human donor in good health (CMV status not recorded). Some clones in this sample may be carry-over from other donors' samples.

Remarks on this clonotype: A read error is possible here, since a much larger clone lies one base away. V gene TRBV7-8 combines with J gene TRBJ2-7; D possibly corresponds to TRBD1 (5 bases). The germline V gene has CDR1 SGHVS and CDR2 FQNEAQ. This CDR3 is 14 amino acids long. Between the trimmed V and J ends, which lost 6 bases and 2 bases, there was a span of 14 bases. CDR3 in amino acids: CASRLTGRAYEQYF. The CDR3 bases are TGTGCCAGCAGACTTACGGGCAGGGCCTACGAGCAGTACTTC.

This clonotype showed up just a few times. The V gene is TRBV6-2 or TRBV6-3, the J gene TRBJ1-2, with a possible D match to TRBD1 (6 bases). The CDR3 runs 14 residues. CDR1 is MNHEY and CDR2 is SVGEGT in the germline V gene. Trimming left V 5 bases short and J 4 bases short, with 14 bases between. CDR3 region: CASSNRVVGYGYTF. The DNA of the CDR3 is TGTGCCAGCAGTAACAGGGTCGTCGGCTATGGCTACACCTTC.